The source of this T cell receptor (beta chain) is a study of CXCR4 blockade with PD-1 therapy in pancreatic cancer. Findings of the study overall: Without paired alpha-beta data, shared specificity of dominant clones is unconfirmed. Survival did not correlate with tumor clonality, which averaged approximately 0.15 versus 0.05.

Clones were sequenced by immunoSEQ multiplex PCR, and TCRdb holds only the in-frame ones, with some missing. The table has 15,000 to 20,000 clones, around 72% seen once. V lost 3 bases to trimming and J lost 7 bases, with 19 bases between them. The CDR3 has 16 residues. Germline lookup yields CDR1 LNHDA and CDR2 SQIVND (reference sequence). In its sample, this clone was seen a few times. Its cognate antigen is unknown. The sequenced sample consisted of tumor tissue. The chain couples TRBV19 to TRBJ2-1; no firm D call. The source is a human donor with pancreatic ductal adenocarcinoma. The CDR3 sequence: CASSIPLDSNLNEQFF. CDR3 in DNA: TGTGCCAGTAGTATCCCACTTGACTCAAACCTAAATGAGCAGTTCTTC.